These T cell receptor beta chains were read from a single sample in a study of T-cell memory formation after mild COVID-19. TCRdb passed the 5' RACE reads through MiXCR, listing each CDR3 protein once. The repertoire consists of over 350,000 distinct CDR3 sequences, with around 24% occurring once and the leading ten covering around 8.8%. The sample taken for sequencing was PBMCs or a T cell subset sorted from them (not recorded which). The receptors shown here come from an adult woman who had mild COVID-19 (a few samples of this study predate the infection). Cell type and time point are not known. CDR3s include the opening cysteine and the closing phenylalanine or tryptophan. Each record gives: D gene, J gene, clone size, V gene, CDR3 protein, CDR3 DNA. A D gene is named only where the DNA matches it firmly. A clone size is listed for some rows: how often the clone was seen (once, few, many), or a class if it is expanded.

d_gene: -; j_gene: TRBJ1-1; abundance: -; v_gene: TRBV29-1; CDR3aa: CSVAGGRNTEAFF; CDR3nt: TGCAGCGTCGCGGGGGGGAGGAACACTGAAGCTTTCTTT
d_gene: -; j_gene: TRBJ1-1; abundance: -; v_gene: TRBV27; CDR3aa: CASRTQGKNTEAFF; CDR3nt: TGTGCCAGCAGGACACAGGGAAAGAACACTGAAGCTTTCTTT
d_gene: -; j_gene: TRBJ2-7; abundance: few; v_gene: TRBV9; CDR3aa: CASSVDPGDSYEQYF; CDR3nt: TGTGCCAGCAGCGTAGATCCCGGTGACTCCTACGAGCAGTACTTC
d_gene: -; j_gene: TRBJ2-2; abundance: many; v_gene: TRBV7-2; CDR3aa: CASSSSPNTGELFF; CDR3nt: TGTGCCAGCAGCTCAAGCCCGAACACCGGGGAGCTGTTTTTT
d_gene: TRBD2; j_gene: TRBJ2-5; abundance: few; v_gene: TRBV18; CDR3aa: CASSPKAGAYQETQYF; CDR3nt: TGTGCCAGCTCACCCAAAGCGGGGGCGTACCAAGAGACCCAGTACTTC
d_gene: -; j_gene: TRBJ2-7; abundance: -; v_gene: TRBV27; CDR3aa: CASSERRSYEQYF; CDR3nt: TGTGCCAGCAGTGAACGTCGGTCCTACGAGCAGTACTTC
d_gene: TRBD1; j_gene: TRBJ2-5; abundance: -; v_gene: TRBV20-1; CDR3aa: CSARLDRVSETQYF; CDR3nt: TGCAGTGCTAGGTTAGACAGGGTTTCAGAGACCCAGTACTTC
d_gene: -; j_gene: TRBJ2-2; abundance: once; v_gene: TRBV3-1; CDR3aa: CASSQGLELFF; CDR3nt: TGTGCCAGCAGCCAAGGACTAGAGCTGTTTTTT
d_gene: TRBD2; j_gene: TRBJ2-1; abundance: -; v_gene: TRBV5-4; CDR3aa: CASSLALAGHEQFF; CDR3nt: TGTGCCAGCAGCTTGGCATTAGCGGGACATGAGCAGTTCTTC
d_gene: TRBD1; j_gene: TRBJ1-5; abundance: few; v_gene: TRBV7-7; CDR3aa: CASSCEGRDSNSNQPQHF; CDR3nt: TGTGCTAGCAGCTGCGAGGGTAGGGACAGCAATAGCAATCAGCCCCAGCATTTT
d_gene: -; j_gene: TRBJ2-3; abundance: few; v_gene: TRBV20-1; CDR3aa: CSAAVSTDTQYF; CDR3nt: TGCAGTGCTGCAGTGAGCACAGATACGCAGTATTTT
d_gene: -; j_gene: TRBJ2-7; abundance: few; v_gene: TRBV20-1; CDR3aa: CSASYYSGEQYF; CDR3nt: TGCAGTGCTAGTTATTATTCGGGGGAGCAGTACTTC
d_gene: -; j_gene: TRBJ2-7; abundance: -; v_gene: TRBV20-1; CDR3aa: CSASLYSTYEQYF; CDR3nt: TGCAGTGCTAGCCTCTACTCCACCTACGAGCAGTACTTC
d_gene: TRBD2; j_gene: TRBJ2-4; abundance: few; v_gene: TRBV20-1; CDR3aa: CSAALGRGRQNIQYF; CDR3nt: TGCAGTGCCGCACTGGGGAGGGGAAGGCAAAACATTCAGTACTTC
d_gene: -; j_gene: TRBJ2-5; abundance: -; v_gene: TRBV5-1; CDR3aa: CASSSPTTVQETQYF; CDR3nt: TGCGCCAGCAGCTCTCCGACGACAGTTCAAGAGACCCAGTACTTC
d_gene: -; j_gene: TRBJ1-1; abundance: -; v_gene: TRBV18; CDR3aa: CASSTTAGENTEAFF; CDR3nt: TGTGCCAGCTCAACAACGGCTGGGGAGAACACTGAAGCTTTCTTT
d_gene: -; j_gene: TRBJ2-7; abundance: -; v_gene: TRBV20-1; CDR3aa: CSAEGMAGRYYEQYF; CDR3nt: TGCAGTGCTGAGGGGATGGCGGGACGATACTACGAGCAGTACTTC
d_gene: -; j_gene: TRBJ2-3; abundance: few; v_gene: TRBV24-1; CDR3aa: CATSDPDSPDTDTQYF; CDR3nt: TGTGCCACCAGTGATCCGGACAGCCCGGACACAGATACGCAGTATTTT
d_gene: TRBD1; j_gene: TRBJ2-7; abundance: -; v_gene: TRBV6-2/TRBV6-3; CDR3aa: CASSGDRTNEQYF; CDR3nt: TGTGCCAGTTCCGGGGACAGGACGAACGAGCAGTACTTC
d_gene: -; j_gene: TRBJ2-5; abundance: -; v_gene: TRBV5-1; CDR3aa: CASSLSEETQYF; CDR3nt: TGCGCCAGCAGCTTGTCCGAAGAGACCCAGTACTTC
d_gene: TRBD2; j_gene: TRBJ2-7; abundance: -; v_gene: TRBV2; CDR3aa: CASQTSVPPSYEQYF; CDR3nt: TGTGCCAGCCAGACTAGCGTTCCTCCCTCCTACGAGCAGTACTTC
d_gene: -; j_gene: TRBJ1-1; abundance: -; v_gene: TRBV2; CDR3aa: CATPAGGGNTEAFF; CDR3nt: TGTGCCACCCCAGCCGGTGGGGGGAACACTGAAGCTTTCTTT
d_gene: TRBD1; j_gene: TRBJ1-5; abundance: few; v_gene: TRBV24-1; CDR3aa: CATSDTTGTGTGNQPQHF; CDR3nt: TGTGCCACCAGTGATACCACCGGGACAGGGACGGGCAATCAGCCCCAGCATTTT
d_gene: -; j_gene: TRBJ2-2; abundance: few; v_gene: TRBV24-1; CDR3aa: CATSDPDRTGELFF; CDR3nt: TGTGCCACCAGTGACCCTGACCGGACCGGGGAGCTGTTTTTT
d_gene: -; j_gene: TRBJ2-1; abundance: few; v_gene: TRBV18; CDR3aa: CASSPLSSVNEQFF; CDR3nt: TGTGCCAGCTCACCACTTTCCTCGGTCAATGAGCAGTTCTTC
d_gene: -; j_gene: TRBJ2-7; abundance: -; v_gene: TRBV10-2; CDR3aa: CASAGLSYEQYF; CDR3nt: TGCGCCAGCGCGGGACTCTCCTACGAGCAGTACTTC
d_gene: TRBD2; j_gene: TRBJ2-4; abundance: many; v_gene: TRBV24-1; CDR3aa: CATSDPLAGAKNIQYF; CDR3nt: TGTGCCACCAGTGACCCGCTAGCGGGAGCCAAAAACATTCAGTACTTC
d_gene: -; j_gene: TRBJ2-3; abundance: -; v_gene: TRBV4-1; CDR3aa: CASSQGLGGGTDTQYF; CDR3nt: TGCGCCAGCAGCCAAGGCCTAGGCGGGGGCACAGATACGCAGTATTTT
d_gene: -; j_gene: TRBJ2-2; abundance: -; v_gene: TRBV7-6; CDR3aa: CASSTGDTGELFF; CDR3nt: TGTGCCAGCAGCACGGGCGACACCGGGGAGCTGTTTTTT
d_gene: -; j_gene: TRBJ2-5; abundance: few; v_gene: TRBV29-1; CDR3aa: CSVDFDAQETQYF; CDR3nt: TGCAGCGTTGATTTTGACGCCCAAGAGACCCAGTACTTC
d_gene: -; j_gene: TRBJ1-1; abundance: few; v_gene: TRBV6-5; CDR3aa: CASSYGRGTLGFF; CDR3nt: TGTGCCAGCAGTTACGGTCGGGGGACCCTGGGATTCTTT